Each of the 9 T cell receptor beta chains below was sequenced from the same sample in a study of OX40 agonist ivuxolimab in advanced cancers. The table came from immunoSEQ multiplex PCR; TCRdb's copy has only in-frame clones and leaves some out. The sample records some 39,000 clones, under 85% being singletons. The sample was CD4+ or CD8+ T cells sorted from blood, taken in a trial of the OX40 agonist ivuxolimab. The receptors were gathered from an adult with an advanced solid tumor such as melanoma, head and neck, liver or kidney cancer.

V usage is TRBV11-3 and J usage is TRBJ2-1; 8 nucleotides match TRBD2. CDR3 length: 17 amino acids. The V and J ends lost 1 base and 0 bases, in that order; junction bases with no gene match: 5. The germline V gene has CDR1 SGHNT and CDR2 YENEEA. The CDR3 is CASSLASGGLSYNEQFF. DNA for the CDR3: TGTGCCAGCAGCTTAGCAAGCGGGGGCCTCTCCTACAATGAGCAGTTCTTC.

J is TRBJ2-7 and V is TRBV7-9, with a weak D call TRBD2 (6 bases). Germline V gene sequence: CDR1 SEHNR, CDR2 FQNEAQ (reference sequence). The CDR3 has 14 residues. Trimming took off 4 bases at V and 4 bases at J, with 14 bases between the two ends. Here the CDR3 DNA reads TGTGCCAGCAGCTCAGATTCAGGGAGGTACGAGCAGTACTTC. Translating it yields CASSSDSGRYEQYF.

The rearrangement links TRBV30 to TRBJ1-5; 9 positions match TRBD1. Germline CDR1 GTSNPN, CDR2 SVGIG (reference sequence). The length of the CDR3 is 14 residues. J was trimmed by 5 bases and V by 0 bases; bases with no gene match: 2. DNA for the CDR3: TGTGCCTGGAGTGTGACAGGGGGTTATCAGCCCCAGCATTTT. This encodes CAWSVTGGYQPQHF.

The genes are TRBV5-5 and TRBJ1-5; 9 bases are shared with TRBD1. From germline, CDR1 is SGHKS and CDR2 YYEKEE (reference sequence). The V and J ends lost 5 bases and 1 base, in that order; junction bases with no gene match: 4. This CDR3 is built from 15 residues. The CDR3 protein is CASRAGTGSNQPQHF. The CDR3, as DNA: TGTGCCAGCAGGGCCGGGACAGGGAGCAATCAGCCCCAGCATTTT.

The genes are TRBV5-6 and TRBJ2-2; unclear D gene. Germline CDR1 is SGHDT and CDR2 is YYEEEE. There are 13 residues in the CDR3. V lost 2 bases, J lost 7 bases, and 9 bases lay in between. In DNA form, the CDR3 reads TGTGCCAGCAGCTTACCAACGGGCGGGGAGCTGTTTTTT. This codes for CASSLPTGGELFF.

This clone was recorded a few times. V and J are TRBV5-1 and TRBJ2-3; D is undetermined. The CDR3 spans 12 residues. CDR1 is SGHRS, CDR2 YFSETQ, per germline. Trimming cost V 3 bases and J 2 bases, with 4 bases left between them. The chain's CDR3 is CASSSPTDTQYF. In nucleotides, the CDR3 is TGCGCCAGCAGCTCTCCCACAGATACGCAGTATTTT.

This clone was counted only a few times. The V gene is TRBV18, the J gene TRBJ2-1; D not resolved. CDR1 and CDR2 (germline): KGHSH, LQKENI. The length of the CDR3 is 15 residues. The V end was cut by 1 base, the J end by 5 bases, with 12 bases between. CDR3 loop: CASSPRDTVDNEQFF. The CDR3 bases are TGTGCCAGCTCACCACGGGATACAGTCGACAATGAGCAGTTCTTC.

This chain connects TRBV27 to TRBJ2-7; tentative D call: TRBD2 (6 bases). V gave up 1 base and J gave up 4 bases, with 20 bases separating them. The CDR3 sequence is 17 residues long. Looked up from germline, CDR1 is MNHEY and CDR2 is SMNVEV (reference sequence). The CDR3 bases are TGTGCCAGCAGTTTATATTGGAGGGACCGATCGGGTTACGAGCAGTACTTC. Its protein product is CASSLYWRDRSGYEQYF.

The rearrangement links TRBV1 to TRBJ2-2; the D segment call TRBD1 is taken from the table without a DNA check. TRBV1 is assigned pseudogene status. This CDR3 region has 18 residues. Written as DNA, the CDR3 is TGCACCAGCAGCCAAGATCAGCCAGGAAACGCGAACACCGGGGAGCTGTTTTTT. Translating gives CTSSQDQPGNANTGELFF.